This record covers a single T cell receptor beta chain. V trimming: 2 bases; J trimming: 7 bases; junction bases outside the gene matches: 6. This CDR3 is built from 16 residues. Germline lookup yields CDR1 SNHLY and CDR2 FYNNEI. As originally analysed: From reference gene primer amplification, estimates of nucleated cell counts were derived. The assay was immunoSEQ multiplex PCR, and TCRdb's table has in-frame clones only and misses some. V, J and clone size are taken as reported in that table, and D and trimming were inferred from the DNA itself. This table holds roughly 90,000 clones, approximately 83% found once. The data were taken from a study of blood T cell repertoires in COVID-19. Overall study: Donors in the United States, Italy and Spain gave samples during acute or convalescent COVID-19. PBMCs, B-cell-depleted T cells, or T cells were the source of the cDNA or gDNA that made up the material.

The chain employs TRBV2 and TRBJ2-1; TRBD2 aligns across 12 bases. The specimen was peripheral blood. This TCR was sampled from a woman of 80 years or more with active or convalescent COVID-19. CDR3 in amino acids: CASSERLAGVWNEQFF. The CDR3 DNA sequence: TGTGCCAGCAGTGAAAGACTAGCGGGAGTGTGGAATGAGCAGTTCTTC.